This T cell receptor (beta chain) was recorded in a study of control samples from healthy donors and cancer patients. Produced via immunoSEQ multiplex PCR; TCRdb's table is partial and in-frame only. There are about 120,000 clones in the sample; approximately 87% occur only once, and about an eighth lies in the top ten. The CDR3 is 19 amino acids. Trimming removed 7 bases from V and 3 bases from J, with 29 bases in between. Germline V gene lookup returns CDR1 WNHNN and CDR2 SYGVQD (reference sequence). Input material: blood. The chain uses TRBV10-1 and TRBJ2-3, with D tentatively TRBD2 (8 bases). This clonotype was obtained from a man aged 30-40 years in good health. CDR3 loop: CASTHRGPRERGLTDTQYF. The CDR3 bases are TGCGCCAGCACCCACAGGGGCCCCCGGGAGCGGGGGCTTACAGATACGCAGTATTTT.